Each of the 16 T cell receptor beta chains below was sequenced from the same sample in a study of shared clonotypes between healthy human individuals. Method: immunoSEQ multiplex PCR; TCRdb's copy keeps in-frame clones and lacks some. The sample yields approximately 1.4 million clones, roughly 98% seen once. Sequencing used naive CD4+ T cells sorted from blood. Indicated subset: CD45RA+ positively selected. The receptors come from a man in his thirties or forties in good health.

The genes are TRBV10-3 and TRBJ2-7; 9 nucleotides match TRBD2. J was trimmed by 3 bases and V by 6 bases; bases with no gene match: 9. The CDR3 loop spans 15 amino acids. Per the germline V gene, CDR1 is ENHRY and CDR2 is SYGVKD. In DNA form, the CDR3 reads TGTGCCATCAGCCAGACTAGCGGAGGGGGCTACGAGCAGTACTTC. Residues: CAISQTSGGGYEQYF.

This chain links TRBV19 with TRBJ2-7, with D perhaps TRBD2 (6 bases). The CDR3 runs to 14 residues. Per germline, CDR1 LNHDA and CDR2 SQIVND (reference sequence). Between the trimmed V and J ends, which lost 4 bases and 5 bases, there was a span of 15 bases. The CDR3: CASSTPGLVDEQYF. The CDR3 region has the DNA TGTGCCAGTAGTACACCGGGACTTGTGGACGAGCAGTACTTC.

This clone was observed a few times. Other DNA sequences from this sample encode an identical CDR3 as well. V usage is TRBV7-2 and J usage is TRBJ2-1, with 11 positions matching TRBD2. Germline V lookup: CDR1 SGHTA, CDR2 FQGNSA. The CDR3 has 15 amino acids. After removal of 1 base from V and 4 bases from J, the junction contained 0 bases not matched to a gene. The CDR3 spells CASSLGLAGYNEQFF. The CDR3 nucleotides read TGTGCCAGCAGCTTAGGACTAGCGGGGTACAATGAGCAGTTCTTC.

As to this clone: Distinct nucleotide sequences in the sample also encode this CDR3. This chain uses TRBV25-1 with TRBJ2-1; D is uncertain. Between the trimmed V and J ends, which lost 3 bases and 0 bases, there was a span of 12 bases. Germline V gene sequence: CDR1 MGHDK, CDR2 SYGVNS. The CDR3 totals 16 residues. In nucleotides, the CDR3 is TGTGCCAGCAGTGAGAGCGTGGCATTCTCCTACAATGAGCAGTTCTTC. Translation gives CASSESVAFSYNEQFF.

The chain couples TRBV9 to TRBJ2-7; D possibly corresponds to TRBD2 (5 bases). The CDR3 is 16 amino acids. V shed 0 bases and J shed 3 bases, with 16 bases lying between them. Germline CDR1 reads SGDLS; CDR2 reads YYNGEE. As DNA, the CDR3 is TGTGCCAGCAGCGTAGGACTATTCGCGGCGGGCTACGAGCAGTACTTC. Protein product: CASSVGLFAAGYEQYF.

The V gene is TRBV4-1, the J gene TRBJ1-4; no definite D call. The CDR3 is 12 amino acids. V shed 4 bases and J shed 4 bases, with 4 bases lying between them. Germline CDR1 MGHRA, CDR2 YSYEKL. The CDR3 region is CASSPDNEKLFF. The CDR3 DNA is TGCGCCAGCAGCCCGGATAATGAAAAACTGTTTTTT.

With respect to this clone: The same CDR3 also results from other DNA sequences found in this sample. CDR3: CASRPGSNQPQHF. The CDR3 nucleotides are TGTGCCAGCCGGCCCGGGAGCAATCAGCCCCAGCATTTT. This chain connects TRBV2 to TRBJ1-5; D is ambiguous. With 8 bases removed from V and 1 base from J, the gap between germline ends came to 9 bases. The CDR3 covers 13 residues. Germline V gene lookup returns CDR1 SNHLY and CDR2 FYNNEI. Supplemented by reference TRBV2 and TRBJ1-5, the full variable domain reads EPEVTQTPSHQVTQMGQEVILRCVPISNHLYFYWYRQILGQKVEFLVSFYNNEISEKSEIFDDQFSVERPDGSNFTLKIRSTKLEDSAMYFCASRPGSNQPQHFGDGTRLSIL.

The chain recombines TRBV7-6 with TRBJ2-1; no definite D call. Germline CDR1 is SGHVS and CDR2 is FNYEAQ. The CDR3 sequence is 16 residues long. V lost 4 bases, J lost 4 bases, and 17 bases lay in between. The chain's CDR3 is CASSSFIGLKYNEQFF. The CDR3 nucleotides read TGTGCCAGCAGCTCCTTCATTGGCTTGAAATACAATGAGCAGTTCTTC. Complete variable domain (other parts from reference TRBV7-6 and TRBJ2-1): GAGVSQSPRYKVTKRGQDVALRCDPISGHVSLYWYRQALGQGPEFLTYFNYEAQQDKSGLPNDRFSAERPEGSISTLTIQRTEQRDSAMYRCASSSFIGLKYNEQFFGPGTRLTVL.

The chain combines TRBV7-2 with TRBJ2-1; TRBD2 aligns across 10 bases. The V gene's germline CDR1 is SGHTA and CDR2 FQGNSA. There are 15 residues in the CDR3. The V gene end was trimmed by 6 bases and the J gene end by 4 bases; junction bases not matched to a gene: 6. CDR3 coding DNA: TGTGCCAGCAGTTCCGAGCGGGGGGGGTACAATGAGCAGTTCTTC. Translation: CASSSERGGYNEQFF.

V is TRBV18 and J is TRBJ1-3; 8 bases are shared with TRBD1. Trimming removed 3 bases from V and 1 base from J; junction bases left unmatched: 14. Per germline, CDR1 KGHSH and CDR2 LQKENI. The CDR3 covers 19 residues. This chain's CDR3 is CASSPRFVSDRASGNTIYF. CDR3 nucleotide sequence: TGTGCCAGCTCACCCAGATTTGTATCGGACAGGGCTTCTGGAAACACCATATATTTT.

This chain links TRBV7-2 with TRBJ2-3; D is possibly TRBD2 (5 bases). V was shortened by 1 base and J by 4 bases, with 15 bases between the two germline ends. CDR3 length: 16 residues. Germline CDR1 and CDR2: SGHTA and FQGNSA. The CDR3 bases are TGTGCCAGCAGCTTAGTGGGGAGTCTAGCAGCAGATACGCAGTATTTT. The encoded protein is CASSLVGSLAADTQYF.

The chain combines TRBV7-9 with TRBJ2-1, with 13 bases fitting TRBD2. V was pared by 5 bases and J by 8 bases, with 9 bases of the junction left unmatched. In germline, CDR1 is SEHNR, CDR2 FQNEAQ (reference sequence). The CDR3 totals 16 residues. The CDR3 protein is CASSDKWTSGSDEQFF. CDR3 in DNA: TGTGCCAGCAGCGATAAATGGACTAGCGGGAGCGATGAGCAGTTCTTC.

The gene calls are TRBV13 and TRBJ2-7; either TRBD1 or TRBD2 may fit D (5 bases each). V was trimmed by 2 bases and J by 6 bases, leaving 11 bases between them. Germline V gene lookup returns CDR1 PRHDT and CDR2 FYEKMQ (reference sequence). This CDR3 contains 13 residues. The CDR3 spells CASSLREDSEQYF. The CDR3 DNA follows: TGTGCCAGCAGCTTACGGGAAGACAGCGAGCAGTACTTC.

The chain joins TRBV7-6 to TRBJ2-7; 9 bases line up with TRBD2. CDR1 and CDR2 from the germline V gene are SGHVS and FNYEAQ. The junction had 15 bases not matched to a gene; V was cut back by 8 bases and J by 4 bases. The CDR3 runs to 16 residues. The CDR3 coding sequence is TGTGCCAGCTCTCCGGGACTAGCCCTCGGAAATTACGAGCAGTACTTC. Translated: CASSPGLALGNYEQYF.

This clone came up once. This chain joins TRBV5-1 and TRBJ2-5, with 7 bases fitting TRBD1. Germline CDR1 reads SGHRS; CDR2 reads YFSETQ. The CDR3 runs 14 residues. V shed 0 bases, J shed 3 bases, and the junction held 2 bases outside the gene matches. This chain's CDR3 is CASSLVDRKETQYF. In nucleotides, the CDR3 is TGCGCCAGCAGCTTGGTGGACAGGAAAGAGACCCAGTACTTC.

This chain joins TRBV18 and TRBJ2-3; 11 nucleotides match TRBD2. Trimming cost V 6 bases and J 2 bases; bases outside gene matches: 7. The CDR3 contains 16 residues. Per the germline V gene, CDR1 is KGHSH and CDR2 is LQKENI. The CDR3 reads CASSMRLAGNTDTQYF. The CDR3 DNA reads TGTGCCAGCTCCATGCGACTAGCGGGGAACACAGATACGCAGTATTTT.